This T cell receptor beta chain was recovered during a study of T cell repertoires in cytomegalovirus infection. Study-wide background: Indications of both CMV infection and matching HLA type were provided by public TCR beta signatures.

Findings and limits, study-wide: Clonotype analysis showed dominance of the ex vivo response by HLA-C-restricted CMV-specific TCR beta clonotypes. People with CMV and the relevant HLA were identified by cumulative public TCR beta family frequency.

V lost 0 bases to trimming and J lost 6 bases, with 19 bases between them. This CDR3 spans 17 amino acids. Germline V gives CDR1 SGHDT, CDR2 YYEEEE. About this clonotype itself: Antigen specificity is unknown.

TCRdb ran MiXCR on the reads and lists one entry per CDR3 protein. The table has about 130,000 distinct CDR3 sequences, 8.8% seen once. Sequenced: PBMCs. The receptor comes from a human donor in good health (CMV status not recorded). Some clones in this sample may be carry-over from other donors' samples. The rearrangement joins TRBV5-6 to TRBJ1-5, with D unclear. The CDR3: CASSLAGGRIRSQPQHF. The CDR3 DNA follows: TGTGCCAGCAGCTTGGCCGGAGGCAGGATAAGGAGTCAGCCCCAGCATTTT.